This T cell receptor (beta chain) was recovered during a study of monozygotic twins with inflammatory bowel disease. The CDR3 runs 12 residues. Germline assignment: CDR1 WSHSY and CDR2 SAAADI. TCRdb reprocessed the 5' RACE reads and keeps a single row for each CDR3 protein, giving no DNA. The record lists about 200,000 distinct CDR3 sequences, of which the ten most abundant hold roughly 7.5%. The TCR was taken from a human donor with ulcerative colitis or Crohn's disease, or a healthy co-twin of an affected twin (not recorded which). This rearrangement joins TRBV10-2 to TRBJ1-2. The material sequenced was blood. CDR3 loop: CASSGYGDGYTF.